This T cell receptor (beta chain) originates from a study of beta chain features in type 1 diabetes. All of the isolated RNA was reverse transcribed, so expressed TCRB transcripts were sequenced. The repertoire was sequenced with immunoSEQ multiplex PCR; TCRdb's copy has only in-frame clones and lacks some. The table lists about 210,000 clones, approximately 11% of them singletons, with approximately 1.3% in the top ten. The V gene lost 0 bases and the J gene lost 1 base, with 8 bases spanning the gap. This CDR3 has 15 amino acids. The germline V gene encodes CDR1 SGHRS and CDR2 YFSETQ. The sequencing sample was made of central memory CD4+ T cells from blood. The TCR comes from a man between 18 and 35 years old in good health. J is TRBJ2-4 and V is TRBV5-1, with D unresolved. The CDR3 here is CASSLEPGAKNIQYF. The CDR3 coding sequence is TGCGCCAGCAGCTTGGAGCCGGGTGCCAAAAACATTCAGTACTTC.